These 9 T cell receptor beta chains originate from one sample sequenced in a study of spatial heterogeneity in lung cancer. Regarding the study as a whole: It was found that expanded intratumoral alpha and beta TCR counts tracked tumor mutation counts.

These receptors lack a known antigen. Time point noted: sample taken at primary tumor resection. TCRdb analysed the 5' RACE reads with MiXCR anew, one entry per CDR3 protein. The sample has several thousand distinct CDR3 sequences, 8.5% to 9.5% seen once. This specimen was lung tumor tissue, taken at surgery. The receptor source for this set is a male donor with early-stage non-small cell lung cancer.

The chain employs TRBV7-6 and TRBJ1-6; D remains unclear. CDR1 and CDR2 from the germline V gene are SGHVS and FNYEAQ. The CDR3 covers 10 residues. The V end lost 8 bases, the J end lost 8 bases, and 4 bases lay between the germline ends. CDR3 region: CASGDSPLHF. The CDR3 DNA sequence: TGTGCCAGCGGCGATTCACCCCTCCACTTT. Full variable domain (rest looked up from reference TRBV7-6 and TRBJ1-6): GAGVSQSPRYKVTKRGQDVALRCDPISGHVSLYWYRQALGQGPEFLTYFNYEAQQDKSGLPNDRFSAERPEGSISTLTIQRTEQRDSAMYRCASGDSPLHFGNGTRLTVT.

The CDR3 DNA follows: TGTGCCAGCGGTCGTGGGGGTCTTGAAGCTTTCTTT. Its translation is CASGRGGLEAFF. The V and J genes are TRBV6-1 and TRBJ1-1; tentative D call: TRBD1 (5 bases). Germline V CDR1 and CDR2: MNHNS, SASEGT. V was trimmed by 8 bases and J by 7 bases, leaving 14 bases between them. The CDR3 length is 12 residues.

The table lists this clonotype with a few counts. This chain uses TRBV2 with TRBJ2-7, with 9 positions matching TRBD1. CDR1 and CDR2 (germline): SNHLY, FYNNEI. The CDR3 has 14 amino acids. V lost 6 bases and J lost 0; bases outside the gene matches: 3. The CDR3 coding sequence is TGTGCCAGCAGGGCACAGGGGGCCTCCTACGAGCAGTACTTC. Amino acids: CASRAQGASYEQYF.

This clonotype is medium-sized. The chain employs TRBV7-3 and TRBJ2-3; tentatively, D is TRBD2 (5 bases). Germline V gene data show CDR1 as SGHTA and CDR2 as FQGTGA. The CDR3 is 12 amino acids. Deletions cut 4 bases from V and 8 bases from J, with 10 bases between. As DNA, the CDR3 is TGTGCCAGCAGCTCGACCCGGGGTACGCAGTATTTT. It encodes CASSSTRGTQYF.

This clonotype is medium-sized within its sample. The junction shows a germline mismatch at one end, possibly a read error. J is TRBJ1-1 and V is TRBV7-9; tentative D call: TRBD1 (5 bases). CDR3 length: 13 residues. The germline V gene encodes CDR1 SEHNR and CDR2 FQNEAQ (reference sequence). The CDR3 region is CASSFSGNAEAFF. The CDR3 coding sequence is TGTGCCAGCAGCTTCTCAGGGAACGCTGAAGCTTTCTTT. The full variable domain, rest sourced from reference TRBV7-9 and TRBJ1-1, is DTGVSQNPRHKITKRGQNVTFRCDPISEHNRLYWYRQTLGQGPEFLTYFQNEAQLEKSRLLSDRFSAERPKGSFSTLEIQRTEQGDSAMYLCASSFSGNAEAFFGQGTRLTVV.

The chain couples TRBV15 to TRBJ2-3, with D uncertain. Germline values: CDR1 LNHNV, CDR2 YYDKDF (reference sequence). The CDR3 length is 14 residues. Trimming stripped 1 base from V and 1 base from J, with 6 bases between. CDR3 in amino acids: CATSRGTRTDTQYF. As DNA, the CDR3 is TGTGCCACCAGCAGAGGTACACGCACAGATACGCAGTATTTT.

The chain employs TRBV6-5 and TRBJ2-2; 7 bases fit TRBD2. CDR1 MNHEY and CDR2 SVGAGI come from the germline V gene. V dropped 6 bases and J dropped 2; count of bases not matched to a gene: 9. The CDR3 is 16 amino acids. CDR3 region: CASSRAGGRNTGELFF. The CDR3 DNA reads TGTGCCAGCAGCCGCGCTGGCGGGAGAAACACCGGGGAGCTGTTTTTT.

This clonotype is medium-sized by share. This chain links TRBV28 with TRBJ2-3; D may be TRBD2 (6 bases). The length of the CDR3 is 14 residues. Germline lookup yields CDR1 MDHEN and CDR2 SYDVKM. CDR3 region: CASGYITDLDTQYF. The CDR3 coding sequence is TGTGCTAGCGGTTACATCACAGACCTAGATACGCAGTATTTT. The complete variable domain, with remaining parts taken from reference TRBV28 and TRBJ2-3, reads DVKVTQSSRYLVKRTGEKVFLECVQDMDHENMFWYRQDPGLGLRLIYFSYDVKMKEKGDIPEGYSVSREKKERFSLILESASTNQTSMYLCASGYITDLDTQYFGPGTRLTVL.

By share of the sample, this clonotype is medium-sized. This rearrangement joins TRBV4-3 to TRBJ2-7, with D unresolved. The CDR3 length is 16 residues. V dropped 0 bases and J dropped 6 bases, with 18 bases sitting between them. The germline V gene encodes CDR1 LGHNA and CDR2 YSLEER. The CDR3 region has the DNA TGCGCCAGCAGCCAAGACTCGACAACCCTGGGTTCCGAGCAGTACTTC. Amino acids: CASSQDSTTLGSEQYF.